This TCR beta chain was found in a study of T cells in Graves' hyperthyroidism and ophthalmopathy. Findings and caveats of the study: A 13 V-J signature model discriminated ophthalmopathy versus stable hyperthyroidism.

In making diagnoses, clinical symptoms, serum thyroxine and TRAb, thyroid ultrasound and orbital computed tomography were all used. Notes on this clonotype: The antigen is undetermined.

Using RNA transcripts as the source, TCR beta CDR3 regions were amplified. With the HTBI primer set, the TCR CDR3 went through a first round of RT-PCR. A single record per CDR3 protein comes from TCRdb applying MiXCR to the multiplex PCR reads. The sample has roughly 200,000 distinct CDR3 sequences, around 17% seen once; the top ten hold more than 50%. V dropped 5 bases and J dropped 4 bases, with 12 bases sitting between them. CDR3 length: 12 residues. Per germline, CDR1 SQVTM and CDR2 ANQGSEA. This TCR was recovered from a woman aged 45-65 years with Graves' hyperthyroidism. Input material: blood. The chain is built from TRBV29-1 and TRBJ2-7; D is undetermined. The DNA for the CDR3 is TGCAGCGTTAAGACACTAAGTTACGAGCAGTACTTC. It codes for CSVKTLSYEQYF.